This section outlines one TCR beta chain sequence together with its context. This specimen belongs to a study of CD8 T cells in Susac syndrome. Random hexamers were used to reverse transcribe an amount of roughly 0.5 to 1 ug RNA. TCRdb re-derived calls from the immunoSEQ multiplex PCR reads in MiXCR, one entry per CDR3 protein. The sample carries about 120,000 distinct CDR3 sequences, 80% to 95% recorded once. CD8+ and CD4+ T cells taken from blood had their TCR beta sequenced. Between the trimmed V and J ends, which lost 10 bases and 8 bases, there was a span of 20 bases. The germline gives CDR1 MNHEY, CDR2 SVGEGT. This CDR3 is built from 13 residues.

The genes are TRBV6-2 or TRBV6-3 and TRBJ2-5, with D maybe TRBD2 (6 bases). The material sequenced was CD8+ T cells from PBMCs. This TCR derives from a human donor in good health. CDR3 bases: TGTGCCACCGCGGGTGCGGGGCCGAAAACCCAGTACTTC. Its protein is CATAGAGPKTQYF.